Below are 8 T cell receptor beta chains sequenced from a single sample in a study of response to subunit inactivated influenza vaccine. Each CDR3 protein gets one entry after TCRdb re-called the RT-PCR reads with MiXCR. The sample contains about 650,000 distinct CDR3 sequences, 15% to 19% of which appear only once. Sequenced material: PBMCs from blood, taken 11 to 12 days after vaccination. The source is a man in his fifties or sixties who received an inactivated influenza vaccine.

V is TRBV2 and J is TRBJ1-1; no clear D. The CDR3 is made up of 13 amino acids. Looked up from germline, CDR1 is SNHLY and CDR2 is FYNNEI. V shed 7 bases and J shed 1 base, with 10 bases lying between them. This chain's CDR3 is CASTVVENTEAFF. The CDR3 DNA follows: TGTGCCAGCACCGTGGTGGAGAACACTGAAGCTTTCTTT.

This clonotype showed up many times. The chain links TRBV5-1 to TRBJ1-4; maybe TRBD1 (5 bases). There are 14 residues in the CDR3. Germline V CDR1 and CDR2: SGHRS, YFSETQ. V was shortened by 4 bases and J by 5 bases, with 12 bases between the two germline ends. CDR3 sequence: CASSPGTANEKLFF. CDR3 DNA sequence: TGCGCCAGCAGCCCCGGGACGGCGAATGAAAAACTGTTTTTT. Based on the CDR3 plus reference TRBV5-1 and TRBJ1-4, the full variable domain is KAGVTQTPRYLIKTRGQQVTLSCSPISGHRSVSWYQQTPGQGLQFLFEYFSETQRNKGNFPGRFSGRQFSNSRSEMNVSTLELGDSALYLCASSPGTANEKLFFGSGTQLSVL.

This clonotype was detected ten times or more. The CDR3 is CASSLGKGGPEEQYF. The CDR3 region has the DNA TGTGCCAGCAGTTTAGGGAAGGGTGGCCCGGAGGAGCAGTACTTC. This chain joins TRBV12-3 or TRBV12-4 and TRBJ2-7; unclear D gene. V dropped 1 base and J dropped 7 bases, with 17 bases sitting between them. This CDR3 region has 15 residues.

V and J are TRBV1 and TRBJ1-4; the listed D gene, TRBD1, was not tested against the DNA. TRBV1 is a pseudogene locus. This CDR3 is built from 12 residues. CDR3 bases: TGCACCAGCAGCCAGCTTACAGGGACTCGGATTTTT. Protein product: CTSSQLTGTRIF.

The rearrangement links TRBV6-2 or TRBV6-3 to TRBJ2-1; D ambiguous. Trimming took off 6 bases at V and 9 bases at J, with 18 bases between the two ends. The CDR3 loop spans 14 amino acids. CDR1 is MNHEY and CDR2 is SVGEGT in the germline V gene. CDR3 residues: CASSPKPPFSEQFF. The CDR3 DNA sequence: TGTGCCAGCAGCCCAAAGCCCCCATTCTCTGAGCAGTTCTTC.

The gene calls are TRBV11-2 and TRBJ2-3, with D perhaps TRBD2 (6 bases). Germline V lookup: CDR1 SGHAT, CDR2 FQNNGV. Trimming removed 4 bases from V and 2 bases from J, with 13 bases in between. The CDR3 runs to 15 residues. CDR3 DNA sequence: TGTGCCAGCAGCTCACGGGGGATCGACACAGATACGCAGTATTTT. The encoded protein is CASSSRGIDTDTQYF. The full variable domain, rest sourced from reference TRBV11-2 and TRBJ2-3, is EAGVAQSPRYKIIEKRQSVAFWCNPISGHATLYWYQQILGQGPKLLIQFQNNGVVDDSQLPKDRFSAERLKGVDSTLKIQPAKLEDSAVYLCASSSRGIDTDTQYFGPGTRLTVL.

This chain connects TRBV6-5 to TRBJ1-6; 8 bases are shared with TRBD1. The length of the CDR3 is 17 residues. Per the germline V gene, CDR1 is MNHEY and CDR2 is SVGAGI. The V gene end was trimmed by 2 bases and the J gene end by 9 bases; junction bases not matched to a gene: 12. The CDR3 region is CASSYVQGARSSSPLHF. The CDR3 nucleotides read TGTGCCAGCAGTTACGTGCAGGGGGCTCGAAGTAGTTCACCCCTCCACTTT.

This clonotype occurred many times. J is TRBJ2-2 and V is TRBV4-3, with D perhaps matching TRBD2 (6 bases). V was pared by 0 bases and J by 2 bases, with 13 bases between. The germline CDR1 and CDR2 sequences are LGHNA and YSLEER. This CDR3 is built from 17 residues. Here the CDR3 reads CASSQDRSGLNTGELFF. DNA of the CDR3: TGCGCCAGCAGCCAAGATCGTAGCGGTCTTAACACCGGGGAGCTGTTTTTT.